Below are 2 T cell receptor beta chains sequenced from a single sample in a study of response to subunit inactivated influenza vaccine. TCRdb ran MiXCR on the RT-PCR reads and lists one entry per CDR3 protein. The repertoire includes 490,000 or so distinct CDR3 sequences, 7.5% to 8.5% of them detected once, and 10% to 15% sits in the top ten. The specimen was PBMCs from blood, collected around 2 years after vaccination. These receptors originate from a man aged 50 to 69 who received an inactivated influenza vaccine.

This clonotype was seen more than once but under ten times. This sequence joins TRBV20-1 and TRBJ2-7; possibly TRBD2 for D (7 bases). Trimming removed 3 bases at V and 0 bases at J, with 12 bases between. This CDR3 has 14 residues. Germline V gene sequence: CDR1 DFQATT, CDR2 SNEGSKA (reference sequence). The CDR3 coding sequence is TGCAGTGCTAGGCCCGGGGGGCTCTCCTACGAGCAGTACTTC. It translates to CSARPGGLSYEQYF.

A few counts support this clonotype. The genes are TRBV30 and TRBJ2-1; a weak D match, TRBD1 (6 bases). The CDR3 totals 14 residues. V was cut by 0 bases and J by 7 bases, with 13 bases left in between. The germline CDR1 and CDR2 sequences are GTSNPN and SVGIG (reference sequence). The CDR3 coding sequence is TGTGCCTGGAGTGTGGACAGCAGTGGAAATGAGCAGTTCTTC. Translated, it gives CAWSVDSSGNEQFF.